The 28 T cell receptor beta chains below come from one sample, sequenced in a study of PD-1 blockade in classical Hodgkin lymphoma. Using immunoSEQ multiplex PCR, the repertoire was profiled, and TCRdb retains in-frame clones only, with some absent. The repertoire includes 4,000 or so clones, about 62% of them detected once, and approximately 50% sits in the top ten. Regarding time point: cycle 4 day 1 (C4D1), after 6 weeks of nivolumab. Autologous stem cell transplantation was followed by relapse in every patient, and brentuximab vedotin exposure varied. CD8+ T cell isolation from thawed PBMCs was performed by magnetic negative selection. The sequenced sample was CD8+ T cells from blood, obtained before the fourth cycle of nivolumab. The receptors stem from a human donor with classical Hodgkin lymphoma.

This clone was counted once. The chain combines TRBV19 with TRBJ1-2, with D tentatively TRBD1 (5 bases). Between the trimmed V and J ends, which lost 5 bases and 6 bases, there was a span of 16 bases. The CDR3 extends over 14 amino acids. Germline assignment: CDR1 LNHDA and CDR2 SQIVND (reference sequence). CDR3 sequence reads: CASSPGEEGDGYTF. CDR3 DNA: TGTGCCAGTAGTCCGGGGGAGGAGGGCGATGGCTACACCTTC.

The chain joins TRBV5-1 to TRBJ2-7; 9 positions agree with TRBD1. This CDR3 contains 16 residues. V dropped 0 bases and J dropped 7; count of bases not matched to a gene: 11. Germline V lookup: CDR1 SGHRS, CDR2 YFSETQ. The CDR3 spells CASSLAPGQGVREQYF. CDR3 nucleotide sequence: TGCGCCAGCAGCTTGGCACCGGGACAGGGAGTTCGGGAGCAGTACTTC.

V is TRBV9 and J is TRBJ1-4; TRBD1 might be the D (6 bases). CDR1 and CDR2 (germline): SGDLS, YYNGEE. The CDR3 consists of 15 residues. The V end lost 0 bases, the J end lost 5 bases, and 11 bases lay between the germline ends. CDR3 sequence reads: CASSVGAGHNEKLFF. The CDR3 DNA reads TGTGCCAGCAGCGTAGGGGCGGGACACAATGAAAAACTGTTTTTT. Complete variable domain (other parts from reference TRBV9 and TRBJ1-4): DSGVTQTPKHLITATGQRVTLRCSPRSGDLSVYWYQQSLDQGLQFLIQYYNGEERAKGNILERFSAQQFPDLHSELNLSSLELGDSALYFCASSVGAGHNEKLFFGSGTQLSVL.

The chain carries TRBV7-9 and TRBJ2-5, with a possible D match to TRBD1 (5 bases). V gave up 4 bases and J gave up 1 base, with 16 bases separating them. CDR1 SEHNR and CDR2 FQNEAQ come from the germline V gene (reference sequence). The CDR3 covers 16 residues. Written as DNA, the CDR3 is TGTGCCAGCAGCTCCGCATCCTCAGGGTCCCAAGAGACCCAGTACTTC. Protein sequence: CASSSASSGSQETQYF.

The V and J genes are TRBV19 and TRBJ1-5, with TRBD1 identical over 8 bases. The CDR3 covers 16 residues. Germline trimming cut 4 bases from V and 10 bases from J; bases unmatched to any gene: 15. Germline V gives CDR1 LNHDA, CDR2 SQIVND (reference sequence). CDR3 loop: CASSTRTTGAISPQHF. The CDR3 DNA is TGTGCCAGTAGTACCCGAACGACAGGGGCAATCAGCCCCCAGCATTTT. The variable domain in full, with the rest retrieved from reference TRBV19 and TRBJ1-5, is DGGITQSPKYLFRKEGQNVTLSCEQNLNHDAMYWYRQDPGQGLRLIYYSQIVNDFQKGDIAEGYSVSREKKESFPLTVTSAQKNPTAFYLCASSTRTTGAISPQHFGDGTRLSIL.

The chain has TRBV28 and TRBJ1-5; possibly TRBD1 for D (6 bases). Trimming stripped 7 bases from V and 5 bases from J, with 6 bases between. The CDR3 runs to 11 residues. From germline, CDR1 is MDHEN and CDR2 SYDVKM. In DNA, the CDR3 is TGTGCCAGCAACAGGGATCAGCCCCAGCATTTT. As protein: CASNRDQPQHF. Complete variable domain (other parts from reference TRBV28 and TRBJ1-5): DVKVTQSSRYLVKRTGEKVFLECVQDMDHENMFWYRQDPGLGLRLIYFSYDVKMKEKGDIPEGYSVSREKKERFSLILESASTNQTSMYLCASNRDQPQHFGDGTRLSIL.

A single count supports this clone. The chain couples TRBV5-1 to TRBJ2-2, with D unclear. The CDR3 covers 15 residues. The ends were cut back, 1 base at V and 1 base at J, with 8 bases in the middle. Germline CDR1 reads SGHRS; CDR2 reads YFSETQ. CDR3 sequence (DNA): TGCGCCAGCAGCTTGAACTCAGGGAACACCGGGGAGCTGTTTTTT. It yields the protein CASSLNSGNTGELFF.

This clone has more than one count but fewer than ten. The chain recombines TRBV7-9 with TRBJ2-1; TRBD2 agrees at 11 bases. The CDR3 is 15 residues long. After removal of 5 bases from V and 5 bases from J, the junction contained 5 bases not matched to a gene. Per germline, CDR1 SEHNR and CDR2 FQNEAQ (reference sequence). CDR3 bases: TGTGCCAGCAGCCCTGGGACTAGCGGAAACAATGAGCAGTTCTTC. Its protein is CASSPGTSGNNEQFF.

The V gene is TRBV5-6, the J gene TRBJ1-1, with TRBD1 as a possible D gene (6 bases). Germline V lookup: CDR1 SGHDT, CDR2 YYEEEE. V gave up 0 bases and J gave up 5 bases, with 11 bases separating them. This CDR3 has 14 amino acids. The CDR3 DNA sequence: TGTGCCAGCAGCTTGGGCGACAGGAAAACTGAAGCTTTCTTT. Residues: CASSLGDRKTEAFF.

The chain carries TRBV6-6 and TRBJ2-3, with a weak D call TRBD2 (6 bases). Germline assignment: CDR1 MNHNY and CDR2 SVGAGI (reference sequence). Trimming shortened V by 7 bases and J by 5 bases, and 16 bases separated the two germline ends. This CDR3 has 14 residues. Written as DNA, the CDR3 is TGTGCCAGCACAACGCGGGGATTAATAGATACGCAGTATTTT. This translates into CASTTRGLIDTQYF.

This clone occurred a few times. The chain has TRBV4-2 and TRBJ2-1; D is undetermined. The germline V gene encodes CDR1 LGHNA and CDR2 YNFKEQ. V was shortened by 3 bases and J by 9 bases, with 6 bases between the two germline ends. This CDR3 has 11 residues. In DNA form, the CDR3 reads TGTGCCAGCAGCCAGGGGATTGAGCAGTTCTTC. It codes for CASSQGIEQFF.

The V and J genes are TRBV11-3 and TRBJ1-1; D is undetermined. CDR3 length: 15 residues. Germline CDR1 and CDR2: SGHNT and YENEEA. Trimming took 0 bases from V and 0 from J, leaving 8 bases between them. For the CDR3, the DNA is TGTGCCAGCAGCTTAGACCGGGCCTTGAACACTGAAGCTTTCTTT. Protein sequence: CASSLDRALNTEAFF.

CDR3 residues: CASSLGWVGTDTQYF. Here the CDR3 DNA reads TGCGCCAGCAGCTTGGGATGGGTTGGCACAGATACGCAGTATTTT. The V gene is TRBV5-1, the J gene TRBJ2-3; D call uncertain. V was shortened by 0 bases and J by 1 base, with 9 bases between the two germline ends. The CDR3 is 15 residues long. CDR1 is SGHRS and CDR2 is YFSETQ in the germline V gene.

V gene TRBV2 combines with J gene TRBJ1-1; D not certain. With 5 bases removed from V and 6 bases from J, the gap between germline ends came to 13 bases. Germline V CDR1 and CDR2: SNHLY, FYNNEI. The CDR3 length is 13 residues. The CDR3 protein is CASSSGGLPEAFF. The CDR3 DNA reads TGTGCCAGCAGTAGTGGCGGCCTACCTGAAGCTTTCTTT.

This chain uses TRBV11-2 with TRBJ2-1; 7 positions agree with TRBD1. This CDR3 spans 15 amino acids. From germline, CDR1 is SGHAT and CDR2 FQNNGV. J gave up 2 bases and V 4 bases, and 5 bases lay outside the gene matches. In DNA, the CDR3 is TGTGCCAGCAGCTCACCGACAGGGACCTACAATGAGCAGTTCTTC. It translates to CASSSPTGTYNEQFF.

CDR3 in amino acids: CASSFQTRPITDTQYF. The CDR3 bases are TGTGCCAGCAGCTTTCAGACAAGGCCTATCACAGATACGCAGTATTTT. V is TRBV5-6 and J is TRBJ2-3; D is uncertain. This CDR3 contains 16 residues. CDR1 and CDR2 from the germline V gene are SGHDT and YYEEEE. V lost 2 bases and J lost 2, with 15 bases in between.

This clone was observed a handful of times. As DNA, the CDR3 is TGTGCCAGCAGCTTATTTGGGGGGCATGCCTATGGCTACACCTTC. Translating gives CASSLFGGHAYGYTF. The V and J genes are TRBV7-9 and TRBJ1-2, with D possibly being TRBD1 (6 bases). V dropped 2 bases and J dropped 4 bases, with 14 bases sitting between them. The V gene's germline CDR1 is SEHNR and CDR2 FQNEAQ (reference sequence). CDR3 length: 15 residues. Full variable domain (rest looked up from reference TRBV7-9 and TRBJ1-2): DTGVSQNPRHKITKRGQNVTFRCDPISEHNRLYWYRQTLGQGPEFLTYFQNEAQLEKSRLLSDRFSAERPKGSFSTLEIQRTEQGDSAMYLCASSLFGGHAYGYTFGSGTRLTVV.

The DNA for the CDR3 is TGCGCCAGCAGCCAAAGCATACAGGCCCTAGGGGAAAAACTGTTTTTT. This encodes CASSQSIQALGEKLFF. This sequence joins TRBV4-1 and TRBJ1-4, with D maybe TRBD1 (5 bases). Deletions cut 2 bases from V and 8 bases from J, with 18 bases between. Per germline, CDR1 MGHRA and CDR2 YSYEKL. This CDR3 spans 16 amino acids.

The rearrangement links TRBV7-9 to TRBJ1-4, with a possible D match to TRBD1 (5 bases). The V gene's germline CDR1 is SEHNR and CDR2 FQNEAQ (reference sequence). Trimming left V 1 base short and J 10 bases short, with 7 bases between. The CDR3 spans 12 residues. CDR3 amino acids: CASSLGGRKLFF. DNA for the CDR3: TGTGCCAGCAGCTTAGGGGGACGAAAACTGTTTTTT.

CDR3 sequence: CSVDMGDEAFF. The CDR3 nucleotides are TGCAGCGTTGATATGGGAGACGAAGCTTTCTTT. The V call is TRBV29-1, the J call TRBJ1-1, with D uncertain. Between the trimmed V and J ends, which lost 3 bases and 8 bases, there was a span of 10 bases. Germline CDR1 reads SQVTM; CDR2 reads ANQGSEA. The CDR3 sequence is 11 residues long.

This chain connects TRBV29-1 to TRBJ2-1; TRBD2 matches at 7 bases. Trimming at V came to 5 bases and at J to 6 bases, leaving 10 bases not matched to a gene. Germline assignment: CDR1 SQVTM and CDR2 ANQGSEA. The CDR3 length is 14 residues. DNA for the CDR3: TGCAGCGTTTTAGCTAGCGGTGATCGCAATGAGCAGTTCTTC. As protein: CSVLASGDRNEQFF.

Relative to its sample, this clone is medium-sized (0.01 to 0.1%). V is TRBV4-1 and J is TRBJ2-4; no clear D. Germline CDR1 is MGHRA and CDR2 is YSYEKL. CDR3 length equals 15 residues. V shed 2 bases and J shed 6 bases, with 14 bases lying between them. The CDR3 region has the DNA TGCGCCAGCAGCCAATCGGCCGCCGCCGGAAACATTCAGTACTTC. This gives the protein CASSQSAAAGNIQYF.

V is TRBV4-2 and J is TRBJ1-1; D is undetermined. CDR1 LGHNA and CDR2 YNFKEQ come from the germline V gene. The CDR3 is 16 residues long. The germline V and J ends were trimmed by 5 bases and 2 bases, with 18 bases remaining between them. The CDR3 spells CASSSPAMVRNTEAFF. The CDR3 DNA sequence: TGTGCCAGCAGCTCTCCTGCCATGGTGCGAAACACTGAAGCTTTCTTT.

The chain joins TRBV12-5 to TRBJ1-6, with a weak D call TRBD1 (5 bases). V gave up 2 bases and J gave up 9 bases, with 26 bases separating them. This CDR3 comprises 19 residues. In germline, CDR1 is LGHNT, CDR2 FRNRAP. This CDR3 reads CASGLRAGRLYFGFSPLHF. CDR3 DNA: TGTGCTAGTGGTTTGCGGGCGGGACGGCTGTATTTTGGCTTTTCACCCCTCCACTTT.

The chain links TRBV7-6 to TRBJ2-7; the match to TRBD1 covers 8 bases. Per germline, CDR1 SGHVS and CDR2 FNYEAQ. V dropped 1 base and J dropped 0; count of bases not matched to a gene: 5. This CDR3 is 16 amino acids long. CDR3: CASSLGKGQGSYEQYF. Written as DNA, the CDR3 is TGTGCCAGCAGCTTAGGCAAAGGACAGGGCTCCTACGAGCAGTACTTC.

This rearrangement joins TRBV27 to TRBJ2-7, with 9 bases aligning to TRBD2. The CDR3 is made up of 16 amino acids. Germline V gives CDR1 MNHEY, CDR2 SMNVEV (reference sequence). V shed 1 base and J 4 bases; nucleotides not matched to a gene: 8. CDR3 in amino acids: CASSLLAGVERYEQYF. CDR3 nucleotides: TGTGCCAGCAGTTTATTAGCGGGAGTGGAAAGGTACGAGCAGTACTTC.

The gene calls are TRBV7-2 and TRBJ1-2, with 10 nucleotides matching TRBD1. The CDR3 has 17 amino acids. V lost 2 bases and J lost 3; bases outside the gene matches: 9. Germline values: CDR1 SGHTA, CDR2 FQGNSA. CDR3 sequence: CASSLSPGTGDHYGYTF. The CDR3 coding sequence is TGTGCCAGCAGCTTATCGCCCGGGACAGGGGACCACTATGGCTACACCTTC.

The rearrangement joins TRBV11-1 to TRBJ2-7; 11 bases match TRBD2. CDR3 length equals 17 residues. Looked up from germline, CDR1 is SGHAT and CDR2 is FQDESV (reference sequence). Trimming cost V 1 base and J 6 bases; bases outside gene matches: 11. The CDR3 loop is CASSLEFGLAGFVEQYF. Here the CDR3 DNA reads TGTGCCAGCAGCTTAGAGTTTGGACTAGCGGGCTTCGTCGAGCAGTACTTC.